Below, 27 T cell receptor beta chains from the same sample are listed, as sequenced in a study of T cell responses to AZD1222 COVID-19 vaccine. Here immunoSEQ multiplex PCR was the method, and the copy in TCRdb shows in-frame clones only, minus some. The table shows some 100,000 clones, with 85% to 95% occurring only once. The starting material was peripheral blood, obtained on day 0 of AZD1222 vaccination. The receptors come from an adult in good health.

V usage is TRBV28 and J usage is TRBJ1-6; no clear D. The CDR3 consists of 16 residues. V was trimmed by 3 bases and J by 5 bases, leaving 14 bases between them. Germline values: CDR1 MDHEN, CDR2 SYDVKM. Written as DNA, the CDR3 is TGTGCCAGCAGTTTTGGTCAGCCTATGAATAATTCACCCCTCCACTTT. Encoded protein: CASSFGQPMNNSPLHF.

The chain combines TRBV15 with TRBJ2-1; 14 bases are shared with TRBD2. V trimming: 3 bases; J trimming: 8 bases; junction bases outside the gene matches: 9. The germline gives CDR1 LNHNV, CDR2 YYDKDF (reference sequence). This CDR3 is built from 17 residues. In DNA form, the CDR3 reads TGTGCCACCAGCAGCTGGGGGACTAGCGGGAGTATGGATGAGCAGTTCTTC. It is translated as CATSSWGTSGSMDEQFF.

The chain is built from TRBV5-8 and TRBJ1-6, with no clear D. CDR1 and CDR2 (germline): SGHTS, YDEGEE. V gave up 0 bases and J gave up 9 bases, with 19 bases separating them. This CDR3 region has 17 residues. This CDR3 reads CASSLATREGKVSPLHF. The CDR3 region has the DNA TGTGCCAGCAGCTTGGCCACGCGAGAAGGGAAAGTTTCACCCCTCCACTTT.

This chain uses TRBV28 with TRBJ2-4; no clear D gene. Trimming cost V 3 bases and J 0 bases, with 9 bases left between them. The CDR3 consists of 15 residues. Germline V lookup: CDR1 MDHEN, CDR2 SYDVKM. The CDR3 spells CASSLPSQAKNIQYF. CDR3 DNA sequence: TGTGCCAGCAGTTTGCCCTCACAAGCCAAAAACATTCAGTACTTC.

DNA for the CDR3: TGCGCCAGCAGCCAAGACCCAGGGGGGTCCTCCTACGAGCAGTACTTC. As protein: CASSQDPGGSSYEQYF. The J gene is TRBJ2-7, the V gene TRBV4-1; tentatively, D is TRBD1 (7 bases). The CDR3 contains 16 residues. The V end was cut by 0 bases, the J end by 0 bases, with 12 bases between. The germline CDR1 and CDR2 sequences are MGHRA and YSYEKL.

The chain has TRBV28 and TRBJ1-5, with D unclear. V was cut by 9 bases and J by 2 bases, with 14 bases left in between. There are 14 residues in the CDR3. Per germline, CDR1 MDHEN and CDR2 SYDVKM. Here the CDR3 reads CARTIGGGNQPQHF. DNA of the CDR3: TGTGCCAGGACAATTGGCGGCGGCAATCAGCCCCAGCATTTT.

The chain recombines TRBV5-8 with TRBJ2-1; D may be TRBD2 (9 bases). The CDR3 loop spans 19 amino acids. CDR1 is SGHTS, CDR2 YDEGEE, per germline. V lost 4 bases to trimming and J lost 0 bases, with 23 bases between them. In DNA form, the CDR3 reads TGTGCCAGCAGCATCAGGGGGCGGCTAGCGGGAAGCTCCTACAATGAGCAGTTCTTC. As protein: CASSIRGRLAGSSYNEQFF. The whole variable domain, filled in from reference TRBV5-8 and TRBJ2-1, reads EAGVTQSPTHLIKTRGQQATLRCSPISGHTSVYWYQQALGLGLQFLLWYDEGEERNRGNFPPRFSGRQFPNYSSELNVNALELEDSALYLCASSIRGRLAGSSYNEQFFGPGTRLTVL.

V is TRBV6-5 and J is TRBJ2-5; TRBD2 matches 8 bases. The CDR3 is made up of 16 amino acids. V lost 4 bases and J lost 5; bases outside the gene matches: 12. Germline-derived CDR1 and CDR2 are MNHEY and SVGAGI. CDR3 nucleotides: TGTGCCAGCAGTTTAGCGGGACTGGGTGGTGGGGAGACCCAGTACTTC. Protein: CASSLAGLGGGETQYF.

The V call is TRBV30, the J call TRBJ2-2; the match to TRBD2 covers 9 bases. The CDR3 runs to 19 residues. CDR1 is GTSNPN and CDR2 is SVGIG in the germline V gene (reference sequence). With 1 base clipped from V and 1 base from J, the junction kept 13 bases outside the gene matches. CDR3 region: CAWSGVAGERGENTGELFF. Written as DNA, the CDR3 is TGTGCCTGGAGTGGTGTAGCGGGAGAAAGAGGGGAGAACACCGGGGAGCTGTTTTTT.

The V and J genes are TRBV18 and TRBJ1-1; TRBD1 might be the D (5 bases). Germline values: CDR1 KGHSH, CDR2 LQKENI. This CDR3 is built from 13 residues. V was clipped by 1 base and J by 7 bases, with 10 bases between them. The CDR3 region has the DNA TGTGCCAGCTCACCACAGGGGAACGGTGAAGCTTTCTTT. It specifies CASSPQGNGEAFF.

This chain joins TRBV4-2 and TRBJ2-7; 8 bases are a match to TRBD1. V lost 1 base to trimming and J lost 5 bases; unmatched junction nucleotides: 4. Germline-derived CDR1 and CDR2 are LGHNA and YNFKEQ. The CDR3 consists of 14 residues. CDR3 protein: CASSQGTGSDEQYF. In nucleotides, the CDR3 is TGTGCCAGCAGCCAAGGGACAGGGAGCGACGAGCAGTACTTC.

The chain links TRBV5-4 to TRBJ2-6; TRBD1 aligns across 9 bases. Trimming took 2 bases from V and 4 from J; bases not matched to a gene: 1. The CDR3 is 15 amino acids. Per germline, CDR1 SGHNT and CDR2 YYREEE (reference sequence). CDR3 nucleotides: TGTGCCAGCAGCTTACAGGGGGCCGGGGCCAACGTCCTGACTTTC. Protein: CASSLQGAGANVLTF.

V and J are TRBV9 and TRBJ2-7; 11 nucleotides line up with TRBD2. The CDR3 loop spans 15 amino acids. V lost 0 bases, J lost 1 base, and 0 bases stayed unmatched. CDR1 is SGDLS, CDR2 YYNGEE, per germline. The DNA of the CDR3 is TGTGCCAGCAGCGTAGCTAGCGGGAGGTCCTACGAGCAGTACTTC. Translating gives CASSVASGRSYEQYF.

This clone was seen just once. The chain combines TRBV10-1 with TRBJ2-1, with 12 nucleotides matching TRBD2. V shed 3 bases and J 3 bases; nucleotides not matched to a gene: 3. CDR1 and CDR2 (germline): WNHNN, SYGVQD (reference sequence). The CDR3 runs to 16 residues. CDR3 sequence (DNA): TGCGCCAGCAGTGACCAGACTAGCGGGAGCTACAATGAGCAGTTCTTC. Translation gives CASSDQTSGSYNEQFF.

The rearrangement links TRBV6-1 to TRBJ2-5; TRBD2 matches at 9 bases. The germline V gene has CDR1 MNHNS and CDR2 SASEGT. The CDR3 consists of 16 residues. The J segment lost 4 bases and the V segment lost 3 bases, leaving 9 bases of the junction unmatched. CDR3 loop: CASSDLGSSGRETQYF. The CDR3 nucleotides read TGTGCCAGCAGTGATCTAGGGAGTAGCGGGAGAGAGACCCAGTACTTC.

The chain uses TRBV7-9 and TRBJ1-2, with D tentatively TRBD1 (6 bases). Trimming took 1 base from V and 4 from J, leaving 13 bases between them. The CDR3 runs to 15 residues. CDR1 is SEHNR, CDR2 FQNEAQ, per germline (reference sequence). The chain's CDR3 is CASSLEQGRLYGYTF. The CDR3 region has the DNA TGTGCCAGCAGCTTAGAACAGGGCCGGCTCTATGGCTACACCTTC.

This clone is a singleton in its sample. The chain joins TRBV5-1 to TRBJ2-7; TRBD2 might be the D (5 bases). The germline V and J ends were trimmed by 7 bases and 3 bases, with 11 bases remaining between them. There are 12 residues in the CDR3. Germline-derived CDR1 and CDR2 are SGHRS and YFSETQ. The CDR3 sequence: CASGLNHYEQYF. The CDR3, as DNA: TGCGCCAGCGGACTGAATCACTACGAGCAGTACTTC.

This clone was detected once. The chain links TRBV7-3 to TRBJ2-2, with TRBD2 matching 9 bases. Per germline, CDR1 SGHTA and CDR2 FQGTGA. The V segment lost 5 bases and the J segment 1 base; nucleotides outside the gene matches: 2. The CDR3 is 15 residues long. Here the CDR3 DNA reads TGTGCCAGCAGCAAGACTAGCGGGAACACCGGGGAGCTGTTTTTT. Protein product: CASSKTSGNTGELFF.

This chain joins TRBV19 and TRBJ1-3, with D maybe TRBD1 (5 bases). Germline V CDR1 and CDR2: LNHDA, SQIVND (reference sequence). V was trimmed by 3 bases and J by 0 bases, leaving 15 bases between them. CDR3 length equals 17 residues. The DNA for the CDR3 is TGTGCCAGTAGTATGAGGGGCCCAATTGACTCTGGAAACACCATATATTTT. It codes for CASSMRGPIDSGNTIYF.

CDR3 region: CAGSGVSLYEQYF. The CDR3 bases are TGCGCCGGATCAGGGGTTTCTCTCTACGAGCAGTACTTC. V and J are TRBV23-1 and TRBJ2-7, with a possible D match to TRBD1 (6 bases). TRBV23-1 belongs to the ORF category, with a function that is uncertain. The CDR3 totals 13 residues. The V end was cut by 11 bases, the J end by 3 bases, with 17 bases between.

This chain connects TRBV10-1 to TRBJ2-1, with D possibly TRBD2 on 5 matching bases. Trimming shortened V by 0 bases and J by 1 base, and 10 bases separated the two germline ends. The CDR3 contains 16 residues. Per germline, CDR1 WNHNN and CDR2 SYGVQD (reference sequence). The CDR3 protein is CASSESLGVSYNEQFF. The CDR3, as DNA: TGCGCCAGCAGTGAGTCTCTGGGAGTGTCCTACAATGAGCAGTTCTTC.

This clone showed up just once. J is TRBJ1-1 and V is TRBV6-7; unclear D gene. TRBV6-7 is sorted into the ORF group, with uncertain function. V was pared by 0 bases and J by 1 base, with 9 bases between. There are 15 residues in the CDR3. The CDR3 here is CASSYSGLTNTEAFF. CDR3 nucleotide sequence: TGTGCCAGCAGTTACTCCGGACTCACGAACACTGAAGCTTTCTTT.

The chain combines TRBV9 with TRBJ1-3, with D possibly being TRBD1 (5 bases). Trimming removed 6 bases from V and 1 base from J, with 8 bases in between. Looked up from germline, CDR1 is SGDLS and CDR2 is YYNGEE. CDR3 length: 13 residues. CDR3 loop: CASTGGSGNTIYF. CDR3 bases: TGTGCCAGCACGGGGGGTTCTGGAAACACCATATATTTT.

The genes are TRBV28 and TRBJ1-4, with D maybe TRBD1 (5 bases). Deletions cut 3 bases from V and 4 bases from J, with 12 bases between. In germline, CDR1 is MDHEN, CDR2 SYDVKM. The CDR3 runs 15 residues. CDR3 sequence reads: CASSFTGTDNEKLFF. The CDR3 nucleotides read TGTGCCAGCAGTTTTACCGGGACGGATAATGAAAAACTGTTTTTT. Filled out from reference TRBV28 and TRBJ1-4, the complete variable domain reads DVKVTQSSRYLVKRTGEKVFLECVQDMDHENMFWYRQDPGLGLRLIYFSYDVKMKEKGDIPEGYSVSREKKERFSLILESASTNQTSMYLCASSFTGTDNEKLFFGSGTQLSVL.

The CDR3 is CASSSLLGGLVIEETQYF. The CDR3, as DNA: TGTGCCAGCAGCTCCCTCCTTGGGGGACTAGTTATCGAAGAGACCCAGTACTTC. V gene TRBV7-9 combines with J gene TRBJ2-5; the match to TRBD2 covers 8 bases. The CDR3 consists of 18 residues. The ends lost 4 bases at V and 3 bases at J; junction bases unmatched: 16. Germline assignment: CDR1 SEHNR and CDR2 FQNEAQ (reference sequence). Supplemented by reference TRBV7-9 and TRBJ2-5, the full variable domain reads DTGVSQNPRHKITKRGQNVTFRCDPISEHNRLYWYRQTLGQGPEFLTYFQNEAQLEKSRLLSDRFSAERPKGSFSTLEIQRTEQGDSAMYLCASSSLLGGLVIEETQYFGPGTRLLVL.

The CDR3, as DNA: TGTGCCATCAGTGATCTACAGGGGTCCGGGGAGCTGTTTTTT. The encoded protein is CAISDLQGSGELFF. V is TRBV10-3 and J is TRBJ2-2; 7 nucleotides match TRBD1. The CDR3 has 14 amino acids. Per the germline V gene, CDR1 is ENHRY and CDR2 is SYGVKD. Losses at the gene ends were 3 bases for V and 6 bases for J; bases not matched to a gene: 4.

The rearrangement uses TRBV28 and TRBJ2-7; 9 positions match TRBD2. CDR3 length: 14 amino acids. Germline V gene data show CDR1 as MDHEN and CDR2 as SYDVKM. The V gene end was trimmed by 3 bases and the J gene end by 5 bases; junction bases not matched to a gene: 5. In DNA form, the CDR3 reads TGTGCCAGCAGTTTTGGGCTAGCGGGAAACGAGCAGTACTTC. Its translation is CASSFGLAGNEQYF.